The rows below give T cell receptor beta chains drawn from one sample of a study of blood T cell repertoires in COVID-19. This table comes from immunoSEQ multiplex PCR, and its TCRdb copy is limited to in-frame clones, with some not included. Among some 260,000 clones, around 87% were seen once, and the ten largest hold over 6%. The sequencing input was PBMCs or T cells enriched from blood (not recorded which). These TCRs come from a woman aged 25-40 years with acute COVID-19. CDR3s include the opening cysteine and the closing phenylalanine or tryptophan. Each record gives: D gene, V gene, J gene, clone size, CDR3 protein, CDR3 DNA. A D gene is named only where the DNA matches it firmly. Size is stated for part of the rows, as once, few or many counts, or as a class when the clone is expanded.

.	TRBV12-3/TRBV12-4	TRBJ1-2	.	CASSLGQGSYTF	TGTGCCAGCAGTTTAGGCCAGGGAAGCTACACCTTC
.	TRBV28	TRBJ2-3	.	CASNIQESGTDTQYF	TGTGCCAGCAATATACAGGAATCGGGCACAGATACGCAGTATTTT
.	TRBV7-2	TRBJ2-3	.	CASSLGRGGADTQYF	TGTGCCAGCAGCTTAGGGCGGGGTGGCGCAGATACGCAGTATTTT
.	TRBV5-1	TRBJ1-1	.	CASSSTGGNTEAFF	TGCGCCAGCAGCTCCACTGGAGGGAACACTGAAGCTTTCTTT
TRBD1	TRBV6-6	TRBJ1-3	.	CASSYTGVDSGNTIYF	TGTGCCAGCAGTTACACAGGGGTCGACTCTGGAAACACCATATATTTT
.	TRBV27	TRBJ1-1	few	CASAPGRRVEAFF	TGTGCCAGTGCGCCAGGGCGGAGGGTTGAAGCTTTCTTT
TRBD2	TRBV28	TRBJ2-7	.	CASITSGGGLYEQYF	TGTGCCAGCATCACTAGCGGGGGTGGGCTCTACGAGCAGTACTTC
TRBD1	TRBV3-1/TRBV3-2	TRBJ1-2	once	CASSPTGDSLYGYTF	TGTGCCAGCAGCCCGACAGGGGACTCGCTCTATGGCTACACCTTC
.	TRBV9	TRBJ2-1	.	CASSVDLYGNEQFF	TGTGCCAGCAGCGTCGACTTGTACGGCAATGAGCAGTTCTTC
TRBD1	TRBV24-1	TRBJ2-1	.	CATSDPGGSKSNEQFF	TGTGCCACCAGTGATCCAGGGGGCTCAAAGAGCAATGAGCAGTTCTTC
.	TRBV27	TRBJ2-7	.	CASSLDSFTYEQYF	TGTGCCAGCAGTTTAGACAGTTTTACCTACGAGCAGTACTTC
TRBD1	TRBV6-5	TRBJ1-5	.	CASSRGQGFNQPQHF	TGTGCCAGCAGCCGAGGACAGGGGTTCAATCAGCCCCAGCATTTT
.	TRBV7-9	TRBJ2-7	.	CASSLAQFRENEQYF	TGTGCCAGCAGCTTAGCACAGTTCCGGGAGAACGAGCAGTACTTC
.	TRBV19	TRBJ1-4	.	CASSISGRGNEKLFF	TGTGCCAGTAGTATCTCAGGCAGGGGTAATGAAAAACTGTTTTTT
TRBD1	TRBV29-1	TRBJ1-2	.	CSVVAGGLNYGYTF	TGCAGCGTTGTGGCAGGGGGCCTTAACTATGGCTACACCTTC
.	TRBV3-1/TRBV3-2	TRBJ1-1	.	CASSQDLTQNTEAFF	TGTGCCAGCAGCCAAGACCTTACACAGAACACTGAAGCTTTCTTT
TRBD2	TRBV19	TRBJ2-7	.	CASSMLAGGVEQYF	TGTGCCAGTAGTATGTTAGCGGGAGGAGTTGAGCAGTACTTC
.	TRBV12-5	TRBJ2-3	.	CASGLVRGQSTDTQYF	TGTGCTAGTGGTTTGGTCCGCGGCCAAAGCACAGATACGCAGTATTTT
TRBD1	TRBV5-1	TRBJ1-2	.	CASSLATGTANYGYTF	TGCGCCAGCAGCTTGGCCACCGGGACAGCGAACTATGGCTACACCTTC
.	TRBV11-1	TRBJ2-1	.	CASSLTGTSEQFF	TGTGCCAGCAGCTTAACCGGGACTTCCGAGCAGTTCTTC
TRBD1	TRBV5-1	TRBJ2-2	.	CASSLRGQGHDGELFF	TGCGCCAGCAGCTTAAGAGGACAGGGGCATGACGGGGAGCTGTTTTTT
.	TRBV7-2	TRBJ2-7	.	CASSFSGINEQYF	TGTGCCAGCAGCTTCTCCGGGATAAACGAGCAGTACTTC
TRBD2	TRBV11-2	TRBJ2-3	.	CASSLGASGGRTDTQYF	TGTGCCAGCAGCTTAGGGGCCAGCGGGGGGCGCACAGATACGCAGTATTTT
.	TRBV28	TRBJ1-5	.	CASSLRLNQPQHF	TGTGCCAGCAGTTTACGACTCAATCAGCCCCAGCATTTT
.	TRBV19	TRBJ1-2	.	CASSPYPGHNYGYTF	TGTGCCAGTAGTCCGTACCCGGGACACAACTATGGCTACACCTTC
TRBD1	TRBV5-5	TRBJ2-7	once	CASSPRTGSYAEQYF	TGTGCCAGCAGCCCCAGGACAGGGTCTTATGCCGAGCAGTACTTC
TRBD2	TRBV10-2	TRBJ2-2	.	CASSDGRARTGELFF	TGCGCCAGCAGTGATGGGAGGGCGAGAACCGGGGAGCTGTTTTTT
TRBD2	TRBV5-1	TRBJ2-7	.	CASSLALRTGTSGGRTYEQYF	TGCGCCAGCAGCTTGGCCCTGAGAACCGGGACTAGCGGGGGCCGGACCTACGAGCAGTACTTC
.	TRBV7-3	TRBJ2-3	.	CASSFSGTDTQYF	TGTGCCAGCAGCTTCTCAGGGACAGATACGCAGTATTTT
.	TRBV7-2	TRBJ2-5	once	CASSRGGGETQYF	TGTGCCAGCAGCCGGGGAGGGGGAGAGACCCAGTACTTC
TRBD2	TRBV3-1/TRBV3-2	TRBJ2-3	.	CASSQAGTSDTDTQYF	TGTGCCAGCAGCCAAGCCGGGACTAGCGACACAGATACGCAGTATTTT
.	TRBV2	TRBJ1-2	once	CASSGQNYGYTF	TGTGCCAGCAGCGGACAGAACTATGGCTACACCTTC
.	TRBV5-1	TRBJ1-2	.	CASSLVGGQSAHGYTF	TGCGCCAGCAGCTTGGTTGGTGGACAGTCGGCGCATGGCTACACCTTC
.	TRBV29-1	TRBJ2-1	.	CSVDMRVNNEQFF	TGCAGCGTTGATATGCGGGTAAACAATGAGCAGTTCTTC
TRBD2	TRBV7-3	TRBJ2-1	.	CASSGTSGGIYNEQFF	TGTGCCAGCAGCGGGACTAGCGGGGGAATATACAATGAGCAGTTCTTC
TRBD1	TRBV5-1	TRBJ1-1	.	CASSLTPGKQGMNTEAFF	TGCGCCAGCAGCTTAACCCCGGGGAAACAGGGGATGAACACTGAAGCTTTCTTT
TRBD1	TRBV13	TRBJ1-2	.	CASSLFPRQGSNYGYTF	TGTGCCAGCAGCTTATTCCCGAGACAGGGAAGTAACTATGGCTACACCTTC
TRBD2	TRBV7-8	TRBJ2-3	.	CASSFPGGYTDTQYF	TGTGCCAGCAGCTTCCCGGGGGGTTACACAGATACGCAGTATTTT
.	TRBV24-1	TRBJ2-3	.	CATSDRGRTDTQYF	TGTGCCACCAGTGATAGGGGGAGAACAGATACGCAGTATTTT
TRBD2	TRBV11-2	TRBJ2-1	.	CASSLGGGADEQFF	TGTGCCAGCAGCTTGGGCGGGGGGGCGGATGAGCAGTTCTTC
TRBD1	TRBV19	TRBJ2-7	.	CASSRFGTAAYEQYF	TGTGCCAGTAGTCGATTCGGGACAGCAGCCTACGAGCAGTACTTC
.	TRBV10-3	TRBJ1-3	.	CAISPTTRSGNTIYF	TGTGCCATCAGCCCCACCACACGATCTGGAAACACCATATATTTT
.	TRBV20-1	TRBJ2-7	.	CSASGTRDEQYF	TGCAGTGCTAGTGGCACCCGGGACGAGCAGTACTTC
.	TRBV18	TRBJ2-5	.	CASSPPYGAETQYF	TGTGCCAGCTCACCACCGTACGGAGCAGAGACCCAGTACTTC
.	TRBV16	TRBJ1-5	.	CASSWWSGDSNQPQHF	TGTGCCAGCAGTTGGTGGTCAGGGGATAGCAATCAGCCCCAGCATTTT
.	TRBV12-3/TRBV12-4	TRBJ1-6	.	CASSSGGISPLHF	TGTGCCAGCAGCTCGGGAGGCATATCACCCCTCCACTTT
.	TRBV2	TRBJ1-2	.	CASSNRDSSKAGGYTF	TGTGCCAGCAGCAATAGGGACTCCTCAAAAGCCGGGGGCTACACCTTC